This T cell receptor (beta chain) derives from a study of T-cell reconstitution after alpha-beta-depleted transplantation in children. Study-level points and caveats: Surviving recipient T cells and thymic progenitors accounted for the high day-60 TCRbeta diversity observed in some patients. Two months or so post-transplant, alpha-beta T cells reportedly derived from several hundred expanded graft clones. From newly produced T cells came most of the T-cell counts and diversity one year after transplant.

The TCRbeta library was prepared with unique molecular identifiers. TCRdb analysed the PCR reads with MiXCR anew, one entry per CDR3 protein. The sample yields fewer than 250,000 distinct CDR3 sequences, approximately 8.9% seen once. This clonotype was seen ten or more times. Its cognate antigen is unknown. Germline-derived CDR1 and CDR2 are SGHAT and FQNNGV. V was pared by 3 bases and J by 5 bases, with 10 bases between. CDR3 length equals 13 residues. The origin of this receptor is a male patient under 18 who had a stem cell transplant for acute lymphoblastic leukemia, so the T cells may come from the graft donor. The chain couples TRBV11-2 to TRBJ2-5; D is perhaps TRBD2 (5 bases). The sequences come from PBMCs, mostly from graft donor cells, collected 180 days after TCRalphabeta/CD19-depleted stem cell transplant. Here the CDR3 DNA reads TGTGCCAGCAGCTTCCGGAGAGGGGAGACCCAGTACTTC. This translates into CASSFRRGETQYF.